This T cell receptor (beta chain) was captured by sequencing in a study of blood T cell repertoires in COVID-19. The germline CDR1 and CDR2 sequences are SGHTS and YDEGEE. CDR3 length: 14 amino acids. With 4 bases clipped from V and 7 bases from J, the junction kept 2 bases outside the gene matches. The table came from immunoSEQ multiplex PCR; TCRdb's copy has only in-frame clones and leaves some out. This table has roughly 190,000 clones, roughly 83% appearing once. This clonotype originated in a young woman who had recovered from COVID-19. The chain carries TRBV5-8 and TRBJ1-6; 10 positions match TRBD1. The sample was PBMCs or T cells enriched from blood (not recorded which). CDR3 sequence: CASSPDRGNSPLHF. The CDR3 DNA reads TGTGCCAGCAGCCCGGACAGGGGGAATTCACCCCTCCACTTT.